The T cell receptor beta chain described here comes from a study of shared clonotypes between healthy human individuals. The germline V and J ends were trimmed by 4 bases and 8 bases, with 11 bases remaining between them. The CDR3 totals 11 residues. Germline loops: CDR1 SQVTM, CDR2 ANQGSEA. This clone was recorded a few times. Libraries were prepared by immunoSEQ multiplex PCR; TCRdb keeps only in-frame clonotypes and omits some of them. The table records fewer than 850,000 clones, approximately 79% of them present only once. The source is a woman in her 30s in good health. The chain joins TRBV29-1 to TRBJ1-2; D might be TRBD1 (6 bases). Sequencing was done on a sample of memory CD4+ T cells sorted from blood. Sample subset: CD45RA-negative fraction. The CDR3 region is CSVARGVGYTF. The CDR3 region has the DNA TGCAGCGTTGCCAGGGGTGTGGGCTACACCTTC.